The 27 T cell receptor beta chains presented below share a single source sample, sequenced in a study of cytotoxic CD8 clonotypes in ibrutinib-treated CLL. Clones were sequenced by immunoSEQ multiplex PCR, and TCRdb holds only the in-frame ones, with some missing. The repertoire holds more than 300,000 clones, with around four fifths as singletons. Sequenced material: PBMCs, taken before ibrutinib treatment. The receptors stem from a human donor with chronic lymphocytic leukemia.

The chain joins TRBV5-1 to TRBJ2-7; the D is unclear. The V and J ends lost 3 bases and 6 bases respectively, with 10 bases between them. Germline loops: CDR1 SGHRS, CDR2 YFSETQ. This CDR3 region has 12 residues. CDR3 residues: CASSYSGSEQYF. As DNA, the CDR3 is TGCGCCAGCAGCTACTCCGGAAGCGAGCAGTACTTC.

The chain uses TRBV19 and TRBJ1-2, with D possibly matching TRBD1 (6 bases). CDR1 and CDR2 (germline): LNHDA, SQIVND (reference sequence). The CDR3 contains 15 residues. The germline V and J ends were trimmed by 5 bases and 4 bases, with 17 bases remaining between them. CDR3 residues: CASSLNLQGPYGYTF. DNA for the CDR3: TGTGCCAGTAGTTTAAACCTGCAGGGGCCCTATGGCTACACCTTC.

The chain carries TRBV11-2 and TRBJ1-1; D remains ambiguous. V lost 6 bases and J 4 bases, leaving 18 bases between the germline ends. Germline V gene sequence: CDR1 SGHAT, CDR2 FQNNGV. This CDR3 is 15 amino acids long. The CDR3 sequence: CASSSLVASFTEAFF. DNA for the CDR3: TGTGCCAGCAGTTCATTGGTGGCGTCGTTCACTGAAGCTTTCTTT.

This rearrangement joins TRBV5-4 to TRBJ2-7; 7 bases line up with TRBD1. CDR3 length: 14 residues. V lost 4 bases, J lost 4 bases, and 8 bases stayed unmatched. Looked up from germline, CDR1 is SGHNT and CDR2 is YYREEE (reference sequence). For the CDR3, the DNA is TGTGCCAGCAGCCGAACGACAGGGTTTTACGAGCAGTACTTC. Translated, it gives CASSRTTGFYEQYF.

This clone showed up just a few times. CDR3 in amino acids: CASSQGFRASYEQYF. The CDR3 nucleotides read TGCGCCAGCAGCCAAGGGTTCAGGGCTTCCTACGAGCAGTACTTC. J is TRBJ2-7 and V is TRBV4-1; a possible D gene is TRBD1 (5 bases). V dropped 1 base and J dropped 1 base, with 11 bases sitting between them. The germline V gene has CDR1 MGHRA and CDR2 YSYEKL. The length of the CDR3 is 15 residues.

V is TRBV19 and J is TRBJ2-7; the match to TRBD1 covers 9 bases. The V gene end was trimmed by 5 bases and the J gene end by 3 bases; junction bases not matched to a gene: 5. The CDR3 covers 14 residues. Germline V gives CDR1 LNHDA, CDR2 SQIVND (reference sequence). CDR3 region: CASSDRDRDYEQYF. The DNA of the CDR3 is TGTGCCAGTAGTGACCGGGACAGGGACTACGAGCAGTACTTC.

The gene calls are TRBV5-1 and TRBJ2-5, with TRBD2 matching over 10 bases. The CDR3 consists of 15 residues. Trimming at V came to 1 base and at J to 5 bases, leaving 5 bases not matched to a gene. Germline V gene data show CDR1 as SGHRS and CDR2 as YFSETQ. CDR3 bases: TGCGCCAGCAGCTTGTCCGGGACTAGCGAGGAGACCCAGTACTTC. Amino acid sequence: CASSLSGTSEETQYF.

Notes on this clone: Its ends do not fully match the called genes, so a read error is possible. V gene TRBV7-9 combines with J gene TRBJ1-2, with D perhaps matching TRBD1 (6 bases). The CDR3 spans 18 residues. CDR1 and CDR2 (germline): SEHNR, FQNEAQ (reference sequence). The CDR3 loop reads CASSLAPPGAVTFYGYTF. For the CDR3, the DNA is TGTGCCAGCAGCCTAGCCCCCCCAGGGGCCGTAACGTTCTATGGCTACACCTTC. The full variable domain, with the rest looked up from reference TRBV7-9 and TRBJ1-2, is DTGVSQNPRHKITKRGQNVTFRCDPISEHNRLYWYRQTLGQGPEFLTYFQNEAQLEKSRLLSDRFSAERPKGSFSTLEIQRTEQGDSAMYLCASSLAPPGAVTFYGYTFGSGTRLTVV.

CDR3 nucleotides: TGTGCCAGCAGCAAAGGGGCAGGGGGCCGCAATCAGCCCCAGCATTTT. Translating gives CASSKGAGGRNQPQHF. The rearrangement joins TRBV21-1 to TRBJ1-5; the table's D call, TRBD1, has no DNA check behind it. TRBV21-1 is given as a pseudogene. The CDR3 consists of 16 residues.

The chain combines TRBV6-5 with TRBJ1-1; D unresolved. Looked up from germline, CDR1 is MNHEY and CDR2 is SVGAGI. The CDR3 is 13 amino acids. V lost 6 bases, J lost 1 base, and 9 bases lay in between. CDR3 region: CASSHYPNTEAFF. The CDR3 DNA reads as TGTGCCAGCAGCCATTATCCGAACACTGAAGCTTTCTTT.

The chain couples TRBV5-4 to TRBJ2-7; D possibly corresponds to TRBD2 (6 bases). Trimming removed 5 bases from V and 3 bases from J, with 15 bases in between. CDR3 size: 14 residues. Germline V gene data show CDR1 as SGHNT and CDR2 as YYREEE (reference sequence). CDR3 in DNA: TGTGCCAGCAGACCGGGACTCCAGAACTACGAGCAGTACTTC. This codes for CASRPGLQNYEQYF.

This clone was observed once. The gene calls are TRBV2 and TRBJ2-7; D gene uncertain. Germline CDR1 reads SNHLY; CDR2 reads FYNNEI. The CDR3 has 12 residues. The V gene lost 3 bases and the J gene lost 5 bases, with 8 bases spanning the gap. For the CDR3, the DNA is TGTGCCAGCAGTGATAGAAACAACGAGCAGTACTTC. Translated, it gives CASSDRNNEQYF.

This chain links TRBV27 with TRBJ2-1, with D tentatively TRBD1 or TRBD2 (5 bases each). Trimming stripped 2 bases from V and 0 bases from J, with 8 bases between. Germline-derived CDR1 and CDR2 are MNHEY and SMNVEV (reference sequence). The CDR3 is 15 residues long. In DNA form, the CDR3 reads TGTGCCAGCAGTTTAGGGACGAGCTCCTACAATGAGCAGTTCTTC. As protein: CASSLGTSSYNEQFF.

The genes are TRBV7-6 and TRBJ2-1; D might be TRBD1 (7 bases). Per germline, CDR1 SGHVS and CDR2 FNYEAQ. V was cut by 5 bases and J by 3 bases, with 20 bases left in between. The CDR3 covers 17 residues. CDR3 nucleotides: TGTGCCAGCAGCCCCCGTGCGGGACAGAAACTCTACAATGAGCAGTTCTTC. Translation: CASSPRAGQKLYNEQFF.

The chain couples TRBV10-3 to TRBJ2-7; TRBD1 agrees at 7 bases. Per the germline V gene, CDR1 is ENHRY and CDR2 is SYGVKD. The CDR3 contains 14 residues. V gave up 1 base and J gave up 6 bases; unmatched junction bases: 6. The CDR3 DNA is TGTGCCATCAGTGAGTGGGACAGTCGCGCCGAGCAGTACTTC. Translation gives CAISEWDSRAEQYF.

V and J are TRBV11-2 and TRBJ2-7, with 11 bases lining up with TRBD2. This CDR3 is built from 16 residues. CDR1 is SGHAT, CDR2 FQNNGV, per germline. The trim removed 3 bases at V and 3 bases at J, leaving 7 bases unmatched. The CDR3: CASSFVAGGALYEQYF. DNA of the CDR3: TGTGCCAGCAGCTTCGTAGCGGGAGGGGCCCTCTACGAGCAGTACTTC.

This clone was detected only once. The CDR3: CASSLEGPQHF. In DNA, the CDR3 is TGTGCCAGCAGCTTAGAAGGGCCCCAGCATTTT. The chain joins TRBV7-8 to TRBJ1-5; D remains unclear. Germline V gives CDR1 SGHVS, CDR2 FQNEAQ. V was trimmed by 1 base and J by 9 bases, leaving 4 bases between them. The CDR3 is made up of 11 amino acids.

The rearrangement uses TRBV19 and TRBJ1-1; TRBD1 matches at 8 bases. V trimming: 5 bases; J trimming: 1 base; junction bases outside the gene matches: 9. The germline CDR1 and CDR2 sequences are LNHDA and SQIVND (reference sequence). This CDR3 has 16 residues. The CDR3 bases are TGTGCCAGTAGTTCTCTGCAAGGACAGGGGAACACTGAAGCTTTCTTT. Translating it yields CASSSLQGQGNTEAFF. The full variable domain, in which reference TRBV19 and TRBJ1-1 provide the parts outside the CDR3, is DGGITQSPKYLFRKEGQNVTLSCEQNLNHDAMYWYRQDPGQGLRLIYYSQIVNDFQKGDIAEGYSVSREKKESFPLTVTSAQKNPTAFYLCASSSLQGQGNTEAFFGQGTRLTVV.

This CDR3 reads CASSSQLGREDEQYF. DNA of the CDR3: TGTGCCAGCAGTTCCCAATTGGGAAGGGAGGACGAGCAGTACTTC. The chain is built from TRBV27 and TRBJ2-7; D may be TRBD2 (6 bases). The CDR3 runs 15 residues. From germline, CDR1 is MNHEY and CDR2 SMNVEV (reference sequence). V was pared by 4 bases and J by 5 bases, with 18 bases between.

This clone was detected only a few times. The chain joins TRBV18 to TRBJ2-7; perhaps TRBD1 as D (6 bases). Trimming took off 0 bases at V and 3 bases at J, with 12 bases between the two ends. The CDR3 loop spans 15 amino acids. The germline V gene has CDR1 KGHSH and CDR2 LQKENI. CDR3 loop: CASSPPTHRDYEQYF. DNA of the CDR3: TGTGCCAGCTCACCACCGACGCACAGGGACTACGAGCAGTACTTC.

The chain's CDR3 is CASSPDALSNQPQHF. The CDR3 DNA follows: TGTGCCAGCAGCCCAGACGCACTTAGCAATCAGCCCCAGCATTTT. V and J are TRBV7-8 and TRBJ1-5; D gene unclear. In germline, CDR1 is SGHVS, CDR2 FQNEAQ. V lost 5 bases and J 0 bases, leaving 11 bases between the germline ends. The length of the CDR3 is 15 residues.

V and J are TRBV12-5 and TRBJ1-5, with D uncertain. The germline V gene has CDR1 LGHNT and CDR2 FRNRAP. The germline V and J ends were trimmed by 0 bases and 0 bases, with 12 bases remaining between them. This CDR3 contains 17 residues. The CDR3 nucleotides are TGTGCTAGTGGTTTGGTATCGGCAGTCCATAGCAATCAGCCCCAGCATTTT. It translates to CASGLVSAVHSNQPQHF.

The chain recombines TRBV7-9 with TRBJ2-1; 9 bases agree with TRBD1. The CDR3 runs to 16 residues. V was clipped by 5 bases and J by 4 bases; unmatched bases: 9. The germline V gene has CDR1 SEHNR and CDR2 FQNEAQ (reference sequence). The CDR3 region is CASSPRTGDRYNEQFF. In DNA form, the CDR3 reads TGTGCCAGCAGCCCCAGGACAGGGGATCGTTACAATGAGCAGTTCTTC.

The J gene is TRBJ2-3, the V gene TRBV18; no clear D. The CDR3 consists of 15 residues. CDR1 is KGHSH, CDR2 LQKENI, per germline. V lost 8 bases and J lost 0, with 15 bases in between. CDR3 DNA: TGTGCCAGCCATTATGGGAACCCTAGCACAGATACGCAGTATTTT. Residues: CASHYGNPSTDTQYF.

The chain has TRBV4-2 and TRBJ2-3; tentatively, D is TRBD2 (5 bases). The germline V gene encodes CDR1 LGHNA and CDR2 YNFKEQ. The CDR3 sequence is 15 residues long. The V end was cut by 4 bases, the J end by 0 bases, with 11 bases between. In nucleotides, the CDR3 is TGTGCCAGCAGCCCAATACTAGGAAGCACAGATACGCAGTATTTT. Protein sequence: CASSPILGSTDTQYF.

The J gene is TRBJ2-1, the V gene TRBV27, with 9 nucleotides matching TRBD2. Germline CDR1 MNHEY, CDR2 SMNVEV (reference sequence). The trim removed 7 bases at V and 0 bases at J, leaving 19 bases unmatched. The CDR3 totals 20 residues. The DNA of the CDR3 is TGTGCCAGCAAATCCCTAGCGGGAAAGATATTTGCGGGCTCCTACAATGAGCAGTTCTTC. Translation: CASKSLAGKIFAGSYNEQFF.

The rearrangement uses TRBV5-1 and TRBJ2-7; 10 nucleotides line up with TRBD1. This CDR3 region has 15 residues. CDR1 is SGHRS and CDR2 is YFSETQ in the germline V gene. Unmatched junction bases numbered 4, after V lost 2 bases and J lost 2 bases. The CDR3 sequence is CASSFGDRGTYEQYF. The CDR3, as DNA: TGCGCCAGCAGCTTTGGGGACAGGGGAACCTACGAGCAGTACTTC.